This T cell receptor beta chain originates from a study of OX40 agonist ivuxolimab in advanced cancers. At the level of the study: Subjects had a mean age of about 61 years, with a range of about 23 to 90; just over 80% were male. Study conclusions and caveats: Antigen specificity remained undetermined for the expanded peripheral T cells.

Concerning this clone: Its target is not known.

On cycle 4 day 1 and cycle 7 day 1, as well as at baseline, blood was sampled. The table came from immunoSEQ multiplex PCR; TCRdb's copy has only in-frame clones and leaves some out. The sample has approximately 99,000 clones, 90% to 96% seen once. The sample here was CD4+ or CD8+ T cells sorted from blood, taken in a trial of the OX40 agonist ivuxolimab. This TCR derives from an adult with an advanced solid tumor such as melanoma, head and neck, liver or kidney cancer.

The CDR3 loop reads CASSVSGGLSYEQYF. The CDR3 DNA is TGTGCCAGCAGCGTCAGCGGGGGGCTCTCCTACGAGCAGTACTTC. The gene calls are TRBV9 and TRBJ2-7; 9 bases align to TRBD2. Unmatched junction bases numbered 3, after V lost 2 bases and J lost 0 bases. From germline, CDR1 is SGDLS and CDR2 YYNGEE. The CDR3 runs 15 residues.